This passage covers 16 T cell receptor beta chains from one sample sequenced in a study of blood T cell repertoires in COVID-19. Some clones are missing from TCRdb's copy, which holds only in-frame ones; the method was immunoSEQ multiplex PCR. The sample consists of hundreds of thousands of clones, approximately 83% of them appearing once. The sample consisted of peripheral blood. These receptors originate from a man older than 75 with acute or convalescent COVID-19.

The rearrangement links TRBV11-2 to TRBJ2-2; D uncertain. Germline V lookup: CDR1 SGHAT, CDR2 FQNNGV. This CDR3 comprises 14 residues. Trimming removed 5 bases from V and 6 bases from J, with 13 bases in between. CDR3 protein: CASSPTDYAGELFF. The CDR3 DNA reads TGTGCCAGCAGCCCCACAGATTACGCCGGGGAGCTGTTTTTT.

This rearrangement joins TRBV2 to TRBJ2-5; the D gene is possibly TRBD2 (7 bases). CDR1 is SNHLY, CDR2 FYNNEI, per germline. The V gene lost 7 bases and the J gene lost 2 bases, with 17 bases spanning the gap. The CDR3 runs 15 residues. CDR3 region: CASKIYSGTQETQYF. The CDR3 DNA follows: TGTGCCAGCAAAATATACAGCGGGACACAAGAGACCCAGTACTTC.

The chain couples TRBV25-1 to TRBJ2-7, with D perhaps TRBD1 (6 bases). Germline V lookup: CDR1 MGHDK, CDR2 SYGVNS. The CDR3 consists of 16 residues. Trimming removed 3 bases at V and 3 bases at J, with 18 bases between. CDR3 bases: TGTGCCAGCAGTGACCCCACAGGGCGAACCCACTACGAGCAGTACTTC. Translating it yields CASSDPTGRTHYEQYF.

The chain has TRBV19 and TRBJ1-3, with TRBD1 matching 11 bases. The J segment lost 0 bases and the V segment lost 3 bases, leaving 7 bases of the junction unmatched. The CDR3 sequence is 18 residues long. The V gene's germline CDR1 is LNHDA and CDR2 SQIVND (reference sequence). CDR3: CASSIRTGGRSSGNTIYF. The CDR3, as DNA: TGTGCCAGTAGTATCCGGACAGGGGGCAGGTCCTCTGGAAACACCATATATTTT.

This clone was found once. CDR3 DNA: TGTGCCAGCTCACCACGTACGAACAGGGATAATTCACCCCTCCACTTT. It codes for CASSPRTNRDNSPLHF. The chain joins TRBV18 to TRBJ1-6; maybe TRBD1 (6 bases). This CDR3 is 16 amino acids long. Trimming removed 1 base from V and 5 bases from J, with 12 bases in between. The germline V gene has CDR1 KGHSH and CDR2 LQKENI.

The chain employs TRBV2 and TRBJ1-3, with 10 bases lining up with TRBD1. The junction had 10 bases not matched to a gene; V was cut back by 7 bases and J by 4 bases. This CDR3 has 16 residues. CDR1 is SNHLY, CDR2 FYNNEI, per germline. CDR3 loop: CASIRDRGARGNTIYF. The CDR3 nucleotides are TGTGCCAGCATCCGGGACAGGGGAGCGAGGGGAAACACCATATATTTT.

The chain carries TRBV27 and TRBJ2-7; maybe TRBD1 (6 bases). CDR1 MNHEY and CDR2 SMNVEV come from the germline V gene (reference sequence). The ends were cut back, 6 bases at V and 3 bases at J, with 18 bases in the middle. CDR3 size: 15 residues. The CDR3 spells CASSPRGTWGYEQYF. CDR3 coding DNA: TGTGCCAGCAGCCCCCGTGGGACATGGGGCTACGAGCAGTACTTC.

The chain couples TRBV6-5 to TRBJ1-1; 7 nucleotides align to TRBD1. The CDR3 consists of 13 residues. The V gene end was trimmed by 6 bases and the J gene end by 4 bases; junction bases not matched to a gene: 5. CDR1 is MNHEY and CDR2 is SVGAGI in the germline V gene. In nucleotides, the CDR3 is TGTGCCAGCAGCCCAGGGGGGTCCACTGAAGCTTTCTTT. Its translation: CASSPGGSTEAFF.

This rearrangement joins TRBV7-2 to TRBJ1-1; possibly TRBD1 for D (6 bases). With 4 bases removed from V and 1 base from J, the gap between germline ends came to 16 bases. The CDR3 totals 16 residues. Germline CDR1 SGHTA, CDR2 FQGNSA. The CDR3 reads CASSSWGGAGNTEAFF. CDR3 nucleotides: TGTGCCAGCAGCTCCTGGGGGGGCGCGGGGAACACTGAAGCTTTCTTT.

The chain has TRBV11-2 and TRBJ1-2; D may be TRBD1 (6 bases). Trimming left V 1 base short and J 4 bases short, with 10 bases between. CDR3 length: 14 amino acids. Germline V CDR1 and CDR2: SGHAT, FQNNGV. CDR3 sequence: CASSLAGAIYGYTF. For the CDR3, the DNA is TGTGCCAGCAGCTTAGCAGGGGCGATCTATGGCTACACCTTC.

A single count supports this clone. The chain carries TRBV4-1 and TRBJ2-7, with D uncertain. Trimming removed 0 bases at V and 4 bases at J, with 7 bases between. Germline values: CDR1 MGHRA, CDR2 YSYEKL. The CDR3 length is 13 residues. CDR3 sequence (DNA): TGCGCCAGCAGCCAAGAAGGCGGATACGAGCAGTACTTC. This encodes CASSQEGGYEQYF.

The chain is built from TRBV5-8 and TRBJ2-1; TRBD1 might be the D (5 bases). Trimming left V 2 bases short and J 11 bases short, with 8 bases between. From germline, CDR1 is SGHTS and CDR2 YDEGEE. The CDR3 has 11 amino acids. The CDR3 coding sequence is TGTGCCAGCAGCTTACAGGTACAGCAGTTCTTC. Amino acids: CASSLQVQQFF.

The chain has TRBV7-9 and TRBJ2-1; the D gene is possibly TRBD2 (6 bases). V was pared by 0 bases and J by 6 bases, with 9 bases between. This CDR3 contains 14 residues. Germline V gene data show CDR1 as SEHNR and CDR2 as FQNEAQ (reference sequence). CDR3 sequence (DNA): TGTGCCAGCAGCTTAGCGGGACTTCTCAATGAGCAGTTCTTC. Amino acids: CASSLAGLLNEQFF.

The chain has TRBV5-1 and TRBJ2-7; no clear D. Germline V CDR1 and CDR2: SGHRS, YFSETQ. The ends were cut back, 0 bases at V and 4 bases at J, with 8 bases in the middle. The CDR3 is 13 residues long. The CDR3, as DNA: TGCGCCAGCAGCTTGGGAGGCGTGTACGAGCAGTACTTC. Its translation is CASSLGGVYEQYF.

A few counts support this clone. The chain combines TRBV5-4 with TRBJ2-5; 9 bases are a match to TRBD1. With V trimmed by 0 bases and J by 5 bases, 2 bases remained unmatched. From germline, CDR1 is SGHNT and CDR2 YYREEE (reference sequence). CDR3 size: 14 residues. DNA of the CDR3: TGTGCCAGCAGCTTGGTAGACAGGGGGGAGACCCAGTACTTC. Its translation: CASSLVDRGETQYF. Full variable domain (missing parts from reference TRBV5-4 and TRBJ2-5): ETGVTQSPTHLIKTRGQQVTLRCSSQSGHNTVSWYQQALGQGPQFIFQYYREEENGRGNFPPRFSGLQFPNYSSELNVNALELDDSALYLCASSLVDRGETQYFGPGTRLLVL.

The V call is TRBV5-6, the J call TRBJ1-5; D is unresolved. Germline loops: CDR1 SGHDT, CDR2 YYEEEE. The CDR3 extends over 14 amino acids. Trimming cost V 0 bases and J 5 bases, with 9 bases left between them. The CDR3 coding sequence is TGTGCCAGCAGCTTGGGGGCGAAAGATCAGCCCCAGCATTTT. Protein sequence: CASSLGAKDQPQHF. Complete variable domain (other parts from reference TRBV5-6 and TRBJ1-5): DAGVTQSPTHLIKTRGQQVTLRCSPKSGHDTVSWYQQALGQGPQFIFQYYEEEERQRGNFPDRFSGHQFPNYSSELNVNALLLGDSALYLCASSLGAKDQPQHFGDGTRLSIL.